This is a list of T cell receptor beta chains from one sample in a study of circulating and synovial CD4+ cells in juvenile arthritis. The table came from immunoSEQ multiplex PCR; TCRdb's copy has only in-frame clones and leaves some out. Seen here are 30,000 to 40,000 clones, about 95% observed once, and the top ten hold around 0.17%. The sample was CD4+ T cells from blood. Receptors originate from a human donor with juvenile idiopathic arthritis. Each CDR3 is given with its conserved first and last residue. The D gene is left open where the match is weak. Rows may omit the clone size; those that give it use once, few, many or a size class.

abundance,j_gene,v_gene,d_gene,CDR3aa,CDR3nt
once,TRBJ1-4,TRBV7-8,NA,CASSREGTPNEKLFF,TGTGCCAGCAGCAGAGAGGGGACACCTAATGAAAAACTGTTTTTT
NA,TRBJ2-7,TRBV7-6,TRBD1,CASSHRTGKYYEQYF,TGTGCCAGCAGCCACCGGACAGGGAAGTATTACGAGCAGTACTTC
NA,TRBJ2-1,TRBV7-2,TRBD1,CASTGGNEQFF,TGTGCCAGCACAGGGGGCAATGAGCAGTTCTTC
once,TRBJ1-1,TRBV6-1,NA,CASSFSQNTEAFF,TGTGCCAGCAGTTTTTCCCAGAACACTGAAGCTTTCTTT
few,TRBJ2-3,TRBV2,NA,CASSKIPNEGGTQYF,TGTGCCAGCAGTAAAATCCCCAACGAAGGAGGTACGCAGTATTTT
once,TRBJ2-7,TRBV4-1,TRBD2,CASSQSDLAGDLYEQYF,TGCGCCAGCAGCCAATCAGACCTAGCGGGGGACCTGTACGAGCAGTACTTC
few,TRBJ1-2,TRBV10-2,NA,CASLNKRPRSGGYTF,TGCGCCAGCCTTAACAAAAGGCCCAGATCGGGGGGCTACACCTTC
NA,TRBJ1-5,TRBV7-2,NA,CASSPTGSGGQPQHF,TGTGCCAGCAGCCCCACCGGGTCGGGGGGACAGCCCCAGCATTTT
NA,TRBJ2-1,TRBV5-1,TRBD2,CASSRLAGEVGPYNEQFF,TGCGCCAGCAGTCGACTAGCGGGAGAGGTGGGCCCCTACAATGAGCAGTTCTTC
NA,TRBJ1-6,TRBV7-9,TRBD1,CASGTGPSSYNSPLHF,TGTGCCTCCGGGACAGGGCCGAGCTCCTATAATTCACCCCTCCACTTT
once,TRBJ2-5,TRBV6-6,NA,CASRPYRDKETQYF,TGTGCCAGCAGGCCATACCGGGACAAAGAGACCCAGTACTTC
once,TRBJ2-5,TRBV1,NA,CTSSRAWGGSIRETQYF,TGCACCAGCAGCCGCGCATGGGGGGGGTCAATTCGGGAGACCCAGTACTTC
NA,TRBJ2-2,TRBV2,TRBD2,CASIPGLHTGELFF,TGTGCCAGCATTCCGGGACTACACACCGGGGAGCTGTTTTTT
NA,TRBJ2-3,TRBV9,NA,CASSDRDFLSIGTDTQYF,TGTGCCAGCAGCGACCGGGACTTCCTCTCGATAGGCACAGATACGCAGTATTTT
few,TRBJ2-7,TRBV19,NA,CASKSGAKVYEQYF,TGTGCCAGTAAATCAGGGGCGAAGGTCTACGAGCAGTACTTC
NA,TRBJ2-3,TRBV5-1,NA,CASSLVTGSTDTQYF,TGCGCCAGCAGCTTGGTCACAGGTAGCACAGATACGCAGTATTTT
NA,TRBJ2-7,TRBV5-1,TRBD1,CASSWGDREGEQYF,TGCGCCAGCAGCTGGGGGGACAGGGAGGGCGAGCAGTACTTC
NA,TRBJ1-2,TRBV28,TRBD1,CASSPPPTGAYGYTF,TGTGCCAGCAGTCCACCCCCGACAGGGGCCTATGGCTACACCTTC
NA,TRBJ2-2,TRBV9,NA,CASSSRGGSGELFF,TGTGCCAGCAGCTCCCGCGGAGGGTCCGGGGAGCTGTTTTTT
NA,TRBJ1-1,TRBV9,NA,CASSVGGGHMNTEAFF,TGTGCCAGCAGCGTAGGGGGGGGGCACATGAACACTGAAGCTTTCTTT
NA,TRBJ2-7,TRBV28,NA,CASSRGTPGIEQYF,TGTGCCAGCAGCCGCGGGACGCCGGGGATCGAGCAGTACTTC
NA,TRBJ2-7,TRBV4-3,TRBD2,CASSQGGLADSYEQYF,TGCGCCAGCAGCCAAGGGGGACTAGCGGACTCCTACGAGCAGTACTTC
once,TRBJ2-3,TRBV15,TRBD1,CATSKGQGTDTQYF,TGTGCCACCAGCAAAGGACAGGGCACAGATACGCAGTATTTT
NA,TRBJ1-5,TRBV28,NA,CASNGGSDQPQHF,TGTGCCAGCAATGGGGGGAGTGATCAGCCCCAGCATTTT
NA,TRBJ2-5,TRBV4-1,TRBD2,CASSQPGLSGPVYQETQYF,TGCGCCAGCAGCCAACCGGGACTAAGCGGCCCAGTTTATCAAGAGACCCAGTACTTC
NA,TRBJ2-3,TRBV7-8,TRBD1,CASSTTGGTGSTDTQYF,TGTGCCAGCAGCACAACAGGGGGGACAGGGTCTACAGATACGCAGTATTTT
NA,TRBJ2-7,TRBV7-2,TRBD1,CASSLEQGAYEQYF,TGTGCCAGCAGCTTAGAACAGGGGGCTTACGAGCAGTACTTC
NA,TRBJ2-1,TRBV28,NA,CASSRSGDNEQFF,TGTGCCAGCAGCCGATCAGGGGACAATGAGCAGTTCTTC
once,TRBJ2-4,TRBV4-1,TRBD2,CASSPQLAGGLIYF,TGCGCCAGCAGCCCCCAACTAGCGGGAGGCCTTATATACTTC
NA,TRBJ1-2,TRBV7-2,NA,CASRVQGGNYGYTF,TGTGCCAGCCGGGTCCAGGGCGGCAACTATGGCTACACCTTC
few,TRBJ1-3,TRBV19,NA,CASRQISGNTIYF,TGTGCCAGTAGACAGATCTCTGGAAACACCATATATTTT
NA,TRBJ2-7,TRBV2,TRBD1,CASSELGQGPLEQYF,TGTGCCAGCAGTGAACTTGGACAGGGGCCCCTCGAGCAGTACTTC
NA,TRBJ1-2,TRBV18,NA,CASSPPQGYYGYTF,TGTGCCAGCTCACCACCGCAGGGGTACTATGGCTACACCTTC
once,TRBJ1-4,TRBV7-9,NA,CASSFGQLATNEKLFF,TGTGCCAGCAGCTTTGGACAGTTAGCAACTAATGAAAAACTGTTTTTT
NA,TRBJ2-2,TRBV28,NA,CASRRPGTTNTGELFF,TGTGCCAGCAGACGGCCCGGGACAACGAACACCGGGGAGCTGTTTTTT
few,TRBJ2-7,TRBV5-4,NA,CASSFRGGSEQYF,TGTGCCAGCAGCTTCCGAGGGGGTAGCGAGCAGTACTTC
NA,TRBJ2-1,TRBV5-5,TRBD2,CASSSGLAGVNEQFF,TGTGCCAGCAGCTCCGGACTAGCGGGAGTCAATGAGCAGTTCTTC
NA,TRBJ1-1,TRBV7-9,TRBD1,CASSLNRGGTEAFF,TGTGCCAGCAGCTTAAACAGGGGGGGAACTGAAGCTTTCTTT
once,TRBJ1-5,TRBV27,NA,CASSSRGFSNQPQHF,TGTGCCAGCAGCTCCAGGGGTTTTAGCAATCAGCCCCAGCATTTT
NA,TRBJ1-5,TRBV27,TRBD1,CASSLEGASNQPQHF,TGTGCCAGCAGTTTGGAGGGGGCGAGCAATCAGCCCCAGCATTTT
NA,TRBJ2-7,TRBV7-9,TRBD1,CASSLEGQKHEQYF,TGTGCCAGCAGCTTAGAGGGACAGAAGCACGAGCAGTACTTC
NA,TRBJ2-2,TRBV4-1,TRBD1,CASSQHLGQAANTGELFF,TGCGCCAGCAGCCAACACTTGGGACAGGCTGCGAACACCGGGGAGCTGTTTTTT
NA,TRBJ2-7,TRBV18,TRBD2,CASSPSSGRAYEQYF,TGTGCCAGCTCACCATCTAGCGGGAGGGCTTACGAGCAGTACTTC
NA,TRBJ2-7,TRBV4-3,NA,CASSQDWPASYEQYF,TGCGCCAGCAGCCAAGACTGGCCAGCGTCCTACGAGCAGTACTTC
NA,TRBJ1-4,TRBV19,NA,CASNPGGAGSNEKLFF,TGTGCCAGTAATCCCGGTGGGGCAGGAAGTAATGAAAAACTGTTTTTT
NA,TRBJ2-7,TRBV6-6,TRBD1,CASRLRDRVYEQYF,TGTGCCAGCAGACTCCGGGACAGGGTCTACGAGCAGTACTTC
NA,TRBJ2-7,TRBV4-1,NA,CASSQDQVGDRPYEQYF,TGCGCCAGCAGCCAAGATCAAGTAGGTGACAGACCCTACGAGCAGTACTTC
NA,TRBJ1-1,TRBV7-2,NA,CASSWITGKAEAFF,TGTGCCAGCAGCTGGATAACAGGGAAGGCTGAAGCTTTCTTT
NA,TRBJ1-1,TRBV27,NA,CASSLSIWEENTEAFF,TGTGCCAGCAGTTTATCCATTTGGGAGGAGAACACTGAAGCTTTCTTT
NA,TRBJ2-7,TRBV2,NA,CASSERTGSLYEQYF,TGTGCCAGCAGCGAAAGAACAGGGTCTCTCTACGAGCAGTACTTC
once,TRBJ2-7,TRBV19,NA,CASSNPGGDSLTYEQYF,TGTGCCAGTAGTAACCCCGGCGGGGACAGCCTTACCTACGAGCAGTACTTC
NA,TRBJ2-5,TRBV7-9,NA,CASSFRGRGETQYF,TGTGCCAGCAGCTTCAGGGGGCGGGGGGAGACCCAGTACTTC
NA,TRBJ2-3,TRBV6-5,TRBD2,CASSTRGVRTDTQYF,TGTGCCAGCAGTACCCGGGGGGTTCGCACAGATACGCAGTATTTT
NA,TRBJ1-4,TRBV4-2,NA,CASSQDGGQNEKLFF,TGTGCCAGCAGCCAAGATGGTGGACAGAATGAAAAACTGTTTTTT
NA,TRBJ2-2,TRBV19,TRBD2,CASSIRLASNTGELFF,TGTGCCAGTAGTATAAGACTAGCTTCGAACACCGGGGAGCTGTTTTTT